This T cell receptor (beta chain) is from a study of breast tumors, draining lymph nodes, adjacent tissues. Overall study findings and caveats: Compared with basal-like, luminal-like tumors shared significantly more repertoire with nontumor tissue. The data were judged consistent with most tumor T cells coming from lymph node and expanding in tumor. Tumors had less TCR diversity than lymph nodes, more than nontumor tissue.

TCRdb recomputed calls from the multiplex PCR reads with MiXCR, one row per CDR3 protein. Among 190,000 or so distinct CDR3 sequences listed, approximately 30% were seen once. This CDR3 region has 14 residues. Trimming removed 7 bases at V and 4 bases at J, with 13 bases between. Germline V gives CDR1 SEHNR, CDR2 FQNEAQ (reference sequence). This clonotype was seen ten or more times. What it binds is unknown. Axillary draining lymph nodes of breast cancer patients supplied the node samples. Sequencing was done on a sample of axillary lymph node tissue. The source of this sequence is a female donor with breast cancer. Some clones in this sample may be carry-over from other donors' samples. The genes are TRBV7-9 and TRBJ2-2; D gene uncertain. CDR3 sequence: CASKGLWGTGELFF. CDR3 DNA: TGTGCCAGCAAGGGCCTCTGGGGCACCGGGGAGCTGTTTTTT.